This T cell receptor (beta chain) was found in a study of T cell responses to AZD1222 COVID-19 vaccine. On the study more broadly: Timing groups of about 4 and about 12 weeks for second doses were pooled. General study results and limits: No day 14 peak samples; only post-peak repertoires were characterized. There were mostly white British donors and more females than males, and clonal diversity was possibly underestimated.

The CDR3 runs 14 residues. Some clones are missing from TCRdb's copy, which holds only in-frame ones; the method was immunoSEQ multiplex PCR. Found here are 100,000 or so clones, 85% to 90% of them singletons; the top ten hold less than 9.5%. Regarding this clone: Its specificity is unknown.

The origin of this receptor is an adult in good health. V gene TRBV21-1 combines with J gene TRBJ1-5; the DNA was not compared with TRBD1, the D call given in the table. TRBV21-1 is a recognized pseudogene. The sequencing here drew on peripheral blood, taken on day 0 of AZD1222 vaccination. For the CDR3, the DNA is TGTGCCAGCAGCAACATGCAGGACAATCAGCCCCAGCATTTT. This codes for CASSNMQDNQPQHF.